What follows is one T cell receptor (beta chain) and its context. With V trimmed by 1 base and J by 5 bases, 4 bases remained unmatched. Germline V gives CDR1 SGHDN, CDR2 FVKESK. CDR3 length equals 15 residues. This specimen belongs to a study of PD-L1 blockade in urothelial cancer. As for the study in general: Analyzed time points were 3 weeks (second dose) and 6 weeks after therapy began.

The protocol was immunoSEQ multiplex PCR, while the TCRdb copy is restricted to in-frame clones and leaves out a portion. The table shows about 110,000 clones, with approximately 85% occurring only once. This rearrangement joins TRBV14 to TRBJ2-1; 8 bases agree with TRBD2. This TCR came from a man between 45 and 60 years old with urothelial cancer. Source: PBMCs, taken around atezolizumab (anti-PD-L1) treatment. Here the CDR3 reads CASSQVAGFNNEQFF. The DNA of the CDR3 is TGTGCCAGCAGCCAAGTAGCGGGATTTAACAATGAGCAGTTCTTC.